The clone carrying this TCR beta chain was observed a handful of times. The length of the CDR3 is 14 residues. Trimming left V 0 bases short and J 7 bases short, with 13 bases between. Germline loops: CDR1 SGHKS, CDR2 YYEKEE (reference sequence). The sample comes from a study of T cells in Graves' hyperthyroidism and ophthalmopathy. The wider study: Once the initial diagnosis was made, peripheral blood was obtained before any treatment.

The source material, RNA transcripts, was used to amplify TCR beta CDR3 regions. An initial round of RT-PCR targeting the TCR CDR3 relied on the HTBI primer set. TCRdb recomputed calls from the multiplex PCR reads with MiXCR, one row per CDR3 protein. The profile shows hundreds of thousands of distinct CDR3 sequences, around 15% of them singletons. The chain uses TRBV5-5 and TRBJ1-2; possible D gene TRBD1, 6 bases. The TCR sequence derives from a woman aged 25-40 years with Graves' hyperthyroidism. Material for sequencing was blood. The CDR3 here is CASSLVQGPLGYTF. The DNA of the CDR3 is TGTGCCAGCAGCTTGGTACAGGGCCCACTTGGCTACACCTTC.